The sequence of this T cell receptor beta chain was determined in a study of blood T cell repertoires in COVID-19. Study in general: The United States, Italy and Spain were the sources of the acute and convalescent COVID-19 samples. T cells, B-cell-depleted T cells, or PBMCs supplied cDNA or gDNA.

In the original workflow: Quantification of nucleated cells was approximated via reference gene primer amplification. Clones were read by immunoSEQ multiplex PCR, and TCRdb kept only the in-frame ones, dropping some. That table is the source of V, J and clone size, and D and trimming were worked out from the DNA. This table holds around 400,000 clones, roughly 86% found once. V gave up 0 bases and J gave up 0 bases, with 16 bases separating them. Germline V gene lookup returns CDR1 SGHRS and CDR2 YFSETQ. This CDR3 contains 19 residues. Specimen: peripheral blood. This sequence was found in a woman in her fifties or sixties with COVID-19, enrolled during active disease. V and J are TRBV5-1 and TRBJ1-6; D unclear. CDR3 DNA sequence: TGCGCCAGCAGCTTGGCCGGAGGACGGTCGAGCTCCTATAATTCACCCCTCCACTTT. Translation: CASSLAGGRSSSYNSPLHF.